Listed here are 22 T cell receptor beta chains from one sample, sequenced in a study of T cells in Graves' hyperthyroidism and ophthalmopathy. The investigators amplified TCR beta CDR3 regions from RNA transcripts. The TCR CDR3 was amplified in a first-round RT-PCR using the HTBI primer set. TCRdb ran MiXCR on the multiplex PCR reads and lists one entry per CDR3 protein. The table records 200,000 to 250,000 distinct CDR3 sequences, approximately 17% of them present only once. The sample comprised blood. The receptors originated from a man aged 45-60 years with Graves' hyperthyroidism.

V is TRBV19 and J is TRBJ2-1; 16 bases align to TRBD2. The ends lost 2 bases at V and 5 bases at J; junction bases unmatched: 3. The CDR3 covers 17 residues. Germline lookup yields CDR1 LNHDA and CDR2 SQIVND (reference sequence). CDR3: CASSIPGLAGGDNEQFF. CDR3 nucleotides: TGTGCCAGTAGTATACCGGGACTAGCGGGAGGGGACAATGAGCAGTTCTTC.

This clonotype was seen more than once but under ten times. This chain connects TRBV12-3 or TRBV12-4 to TRBJ1-5, with D unclear. V shed 1 base and J shed 11 bases, with 15 bases lying between them. This CDR3 has 14 residues. CDR3: CASSLGGFETSQHF. The CDR3 DNA is TGTGCCAGCAGTTTAGGCGGATTCGAGACGTCCCAGCATTTT.

The V call is TRBV4-3, the J call TRBJ2-7; D unclear. The CDR3 spans 13 residues. In germline, CDR1 is LGHNA, CDR2 YSLEER. The ends were cut back, 2 bases at V and 1 base at J, with 6 bases in the middle. The CDR3 DNA reads TGCGCCAGCAGCCAATGGCAGTCCTACGAGCAGTACTTC. Protein product: CASSQWQSYEQYF.

In its sample, this clonotype was seen many times. This sequence joins TRBV7-9 and TRBJ2-1; a weak D match, TRBD2 (6 bases). V was pared by 2 bases and J by 7 bases, with 15 bases between. Germline-derived CDR1 and CDR2 are SEHNR and FQNEAQ (reference sequence). The CDR3 totals 15 residues. CDR3 DNA sequence: TGTGCCAGCAGCTTAATGGCGGGATATACTAATGAGCAGTTCTTC. The encoded protein is CASSLMAGYTNEQFF. Looking up the rest from reference TRBV7-9 and TRBJ2-1 gives the full variable domain: DTGVSQNPRHKITKRGQNVTFRCDPISEHNRLYWYRQTLGQGPEFLTYFQNEAQLEKSRLLSDRFSAERPKGSFSTLEIQRTEQGDSAMYLCASSLMAGYTNEQFFGPGTRLTVL.

The chain links TRBV2 to TRBJ1-5; no clear D. V was pared by 3 bases and J by 3 bases, with 6 bases between. CDR1 and CDR2 from the germline V gene are SNHLY and FYNNEI. This CDR3 is 13 amino acids long. The CDR3 DNA sequence: TGTGCCAGCAGTGACAGTTACAATCAGCCCCAGCATTTT. This translates into CASSDSYNQPQHF. The whole variable domain, filled in from reference TRBV2 and TRBJ1-5, reads EPEVTQTPSHQVTQMGQEVILRCVPISNHLYFYWYRQILGQKVEFLVSFYNNEISEKSEIFDDQFSVERPDGSNFTLKIRSTKLEDSAMYFCASSDSYNQPQHFGDGTRLSIL.

The J gene is TRBJ2-1, the V gene TRBV19; TRBD1 aligns across 7 bases. V shed 2 bases and J 4 bases; nucleotides not matched to a gene: 2. Germline V CDR1 and CDR2: LNHDA, SQIVND (reference sequence). CDR3 length: 14 residues. CDR3 sequence reads: CASSIPQGYNEQFF. CDR3 in DNA: TGTGCCAGTAGTATACCACAGGGGTACAATGAGCAGTTCTTC.

This clonotype was found a few times. The V and J genes are TRBV30 and TRBJ2-5, with D perhaps TRBD2 (6 bases). This CDR3 region has 13 residues. From germline, CDR1 is GTSNPN and CDR2 SVGIG (reference sequence). Trimming took 0 bases from V and 10 from J, leaving 15 bases between them. The CDR3, as DNA: TGTGCCTGGAGTGTACTAGCAAATGGGGACCAGTACTTC. Translated: CAWSVLANGDQYF.

This clonotype occurred many times. The J gene is TRBJ1-1, the V gene TRBV30; D is ambiguous. This CDR3 region has 12 residues. Germline loops: CDR1 GTSNPN, CDR2 SVGIG (reference sequence). Trimming removed 6 bases from V and 5 bases from J, with 13 bases in between. The CDR3 DNA is TGTGCCTGCACCCAACGGGCGACTGAAGCTTTCTTT. It codes for CACTQRATEAFF.

This clonotype showed up many times. The chain recombines TRBV6-1 with TRBJ2-1; D remains ambiguous. The germline V gene has CDR1 MNHNS and CDR2 SASEGT. The CDR3 spans 14 residues. The germline V and J ends were trimmed by 2 bases and 13 bases, with 18 bases remaining between them. As DNA, the CDR3 is TGTGCCAGCAGTGAATCCCCCTCGACCTACCTTCAGTTCTTC. Amino acid sequence: CASSESPSTYLQFF.

V gene TRBV7-2 combines with J gene TRBJ2-7, with 10 nucleotides matching TRBD1. CDR1 SGHTA and CDR2 FQGNSA come from the germline V gene. This CDR3 has 13 amino acids. The ends lost 5 bases at V and 7 bases at J; junction bases unmatched: 5. In DNA, the CDR3 is TGTGCCAGCAGCCGCGGGACAGGGGTTGAGCAGTACTTC. Protein product: CASSRGTGVEQYF.

This clonotype was recorded many times. The chain carries TRBV6-2 or TRBV6-3 and TRBJ2-7, with 10 bases fitting TRBD1. The V segment lost 6 bases and the J segment 2 bases; nucleotides outside the gene matches: 7. CDR3 length equals 15 residues. The germline V gene encodes CDR1 MNHEY and CDR2 SVGEGT. The CDR3 reads CASRPGTGETYEQYF. DNA for the CDR3: TGTGCCAGCAGACCTGGGACAGGGGAAACCTACGAGCAGTACTTC.

This clonotype was seen repeatedly, ten times or more. V usage is TRBV3-1 and J usage is TRBJ1-5, with D unresolved. Trimming took 0 bases from V and 9 from J, leaving 9 bases between them. The CDR3 length is 13 residues. The V gene's germline CDR1 is LGHDT and CDR2 YNNKEL (reference sequence). CDR3 in DNA: TGTGCCAGCAGCCAAGAACCCCGGGGGCCCCAGCATTTT. Encoded protein: CASSQEPRGPQHF.

This chain joins TRBV20-1 and TRBJ2-5, with 10 bases fitting TRBD2. V shed 0 bases, J shed 3 bases, and the junction held 7 bases outside the gene matches. The CDR3 consists of 16 residues. CDR1 is DFQATT, CDR2 SNEGSKA, per germline (reference sequence). The CDR3 here is CSAREAYLAGEETQYF. The CDR3 nucleotides read TGCAGTGCTAGAGAGGCTTATCTAGCGGGAGAAGAGACCCAGTACTTC.

Concerning this clonotype: Being one base from a much bigger clone, this may be a read error. The V gene is TRBV5-8, the J gene TRBJ1-6; D uncertain. This CDR3 has 16 amino acids. Germline assignment: CDR1 SGHTS and CDR2 YDEGEE. V was shortened by 4 bases and J by 5 bases, with 16 bases between the two germline ends. The chain's CDR3 is CASSPLDGRDNSPLHF. Written as DNA, the CDR3 is TGTGCCAGCAGCCCACTAGACGGTAGGGATAATTCACCCCTCCACTTT.

This clonotype has ten or more counts. This chain joins TRBV20-1 and TRBJ2-1; 8 bases fit TRBD2. Germline CDR1 reads DFQATT; CDR2 reads SNEGSKA (reference sequence). The CDR3 consists of 16 residues. Trimming removed 2 bases from V and 6 bases from J; junction bases left unmatched: 12. CDR3 loop: CSARKSPREGSNEQFF. In DNA form, the CDR3 reads TGCAGTGCTAGAAAATCCCCCCGGGAGGGTAGCAATGAGCAGTTCTTC.

The chain recombines TRBV25-1 with TRBJ1-5; tentative D call: TRBD1 (6 bases). CDR1 and CDR2 from the germline V gene are MGHDK and SYGVNS. The V end was cut by 5 bases, the J end by 3 bases, with 11 bases between. The length of the CDR3 is 14 residues. This CDR3 is CASSQQGFNQPQHF. The DNA of the CDR3 is TGTGCCAGCAGTCAACAGGGATTCAATCAGCCCCAGCATTTT.

This sequence joins TRBV20-1 and TRBJ2-7; 10 positions agree with TRBD2. J gave up 4 bases and V 1 base, and 13 bases lay outside the gene matches. CDR3 length: 17 residues. Germline V lookup: CDR1 DFQATT, CDR2 SNEGSKA (reference sequence). The CDR3 loop reads CSARGVPKLAGRYEQYF. The CDR3 DNA reads TGCAGTGCTAGAGGGGTGCCGAAACTAGCGGGGAGATACGAGCAGTACTTC.

In regard to this clonotype: A read error may produce the germline difference seen at one junction end. The rearrangement joins TRBV7-9 to TRBJ2-5, with 12 bases that match TRBD1. Germline CDR1 reads SEHNR; CDR2 reads FQNEAQ (reference sequence). This CDR3 has 20 amino acids. The CDR3 bases are TGCGCCAGCAGCCGCATAAGGGGGGACAGGGGGCGAGGAGAACAAGAGACCCAGTACTTC. It is translated as CASSRIRGDRGRGEQETQYF.

The chain recombines TRBV7-6 with TRBJ2-1, with 12 nucleotides matching TRBD2. The germline V gene has CDR1 SGHVS and CDR2 FNYEAQ. The CDR3 is made up of 16 amino acids. The V gene end was trimmed by 4 bases and the J gene end by 1 base; junction bases not matched to a gene: 2. CDR3 protein: CASSSTSGSSYNEQFF. Here the CDR3 DNA reads TGTGCCAGCAGCTCGACTAGCGGGAGTTCCTACAATGAGCAGTTCTTC.

This clonotype was recorded many times. This rearrangement joins TRBV11-2 to TRBJ2-7, with 8 bases fitting TRBD1. V was clipped by 5 bases and J by 4 bases; unmatched bases: 4. The CDR3 length is 13 residues. Germline V gene lookup returns CDR1 SGHAT and CDR2 FQNNGV. CDR3 DNA: TGTGCCAGCAGCGCGGACAGGGATTACGAGCAGTACTTC. Translation gives CASSADRDYEQYF.

This clonotype was recorded at least ten times. An end of the junction does not agree with germline; a read error may underlie this. V is TRBV3-1 and J is TRBJ2-1; D may match TRBD1 or TRBD2 (5 bases each). This CDR3 is built from 11 residues. Germline values: CDR1 LGHDT, CDR2 YNNKEL (reference sequence). CDR3 protein: CASSRSGDPIF. CDR3 coding DNA: TGTGCCAGCAGTCGGAGTGGGGACCCCATCTTC.

In its sample, this clonotype was seen many times. The V call is TRBV12-3 or TRBV12-4, the J call TRBJ2-1; tentative D call: TRBD1 (5 bases). Trimming pared 1 base from V and 7 bases from J, leaving 11 bases between. The CDR3 contains 14 residues. In nucleotides, the CDR3 is TGTGCCAGCAGTTTAGAAGGGGTCGTAAATGAGCAGTTCTTC. Translating it yields CASSLEGVVNEQFF.